This T cell receptor beta chain was identified during a study of graft-versus-host responses after intestinal transplantation (dated by TCRdb to 2020 to 2022). For the wider study: The transplants that recipients got were multivisceral, liver-intestinal, or isolated intestinal. Every recipient was given anti-thymocyte globulin induction, then maintenance tacrolimus and steroids for 3 to 4 years. Graft-versus-host and host-versus-graft alloreactive T cell clones were tracked in the graft, circulation and bone marrow after intestinal transplantation using bulk TCR-beta CDR3 sequencing. Alloreactive clones were identified by sequencing pre-transplant mixed lymphocyte reaction products and comparing these products with unstimulated pre-transplant donor and recipient T cells. A cohort of approximately 23 intestinal transplant recipients, including one retransplant, was enrolled, and a few patients lacking pretransplant specimens were excluded. A peak of at least 4% donor T cells among recipient peripheral blood mononuclear cells was the definition used for donor T cell macrochimerism. Rather than being sequenced by the commercial service, samples from a few later patients were sequenced in-house on an Illumina MiSeq and processed with MiXCR.

This sample's time point label indicates: cells obtained before transplantation from donor or recipient. CD3+CD4+ and CD3+CD8+ populations were FACS-sorted from unstimulated pre-transplant donor and recipient cells taken from spleen or lymph nodes. The table lists this clone with a count of one. It has no known antigen specificity. Base-call qualities are not available, and no considerably larger clone is one nucleotide away. Study-wide conclusions, independent of this receptor: In patients with donor T cell macrochimerism, the allografts had high GvH to HvG T cell clonal ratios. Conclusions were limited by the relatively low number and heterogeneity of intestinal transplant patients. GvH clones were found in recipient bone marrow, and some of the GvH clones appeared earlier in ileal mucosa or blood, which is consistent with an intestinal mucosal origin. Peak levels of circulating GvH clones were associated with declines in HvG clones early after transplant.

Libraries came from the immunoSEQ multiplex PCR assay. For most patients, genomic DNA was isolated using the Qiagen DNeasy Blood and Tissue Kit and was shipped frozen to Adaptive Biotechnologies for TCR sequencing. For most patients, high-throughput TCR-beta CDR3 sequencing of genomic DNA was performed by Adaptive Biotechnologies. Under the source paper's analysis protocol: Adaptive's ImmunoSEQ software supplied the TCR sequencing data for roughly 17 patients, while MiXCR and VDJtools were used to process a few other patients. To correct CD4 versus CD8 sorting errors, sequences present in both subsets at a frequency ratio below 5:1 were removed. CDR3 nucleotide sequences shared between donor and recipient were removed because their origin could not be assigned. At least 2-fold expansion over unstimulated cells and a minimum CFSE-low frequency of 0.002% (template counts) or 0.001% (read counts) were required for clones to be classified as alloreactive. Clones were considered mappable if detected in sequenced pre-transplant spleen, lymph node, or MLR CFSE-low populations of the donor or recipient. The cumulative frequency of alloreactive clones was calculated as a percentage of all sequences, weighted by copy number. Drawn from immuneACCESS, this table holds only the in-frame rearrangements with V and J called that TCRdb kept. Clones are partly lost; checked studies trace under half to an unresolved V gene and leave the rest unexplained. V, J and clone size derive from that table, while D and trimming were established from the DNA sequence. This sample holds more than 65,000 clones; 75% to 95% were observed only once. The top ten constitute less than 8.5% of the sample.

The junction shows trimming of 4 bases on V and 2 bases on J, plus 18 bases between the germline ends. From a lookup of the germline V gene, CDR1 and CDR2 are SGDLS and YYNGEE. There are 16 amino acids in the CDR3, from cysteine to phenylalanine inclusive. The CDR3 DNA has 48 bases and is translated from base 1. The source of this sequence is a human donor who was the organ donor for an intestinal transplant. Sequencing used unstimulated CD8+ T cells sorted from spleen or lymph node cells, obtained before transplant. The chain couples TRBV9 to TRBJ1-1; a weak D assignment points to TRBD1 (5 bases agree). The bases read TGTGCCAGCAGCCCCACCGACAGTTCTGATAACACTGAAGCTTTCTTT. Translated, this gives CASSPTDSSDNTEAFF.